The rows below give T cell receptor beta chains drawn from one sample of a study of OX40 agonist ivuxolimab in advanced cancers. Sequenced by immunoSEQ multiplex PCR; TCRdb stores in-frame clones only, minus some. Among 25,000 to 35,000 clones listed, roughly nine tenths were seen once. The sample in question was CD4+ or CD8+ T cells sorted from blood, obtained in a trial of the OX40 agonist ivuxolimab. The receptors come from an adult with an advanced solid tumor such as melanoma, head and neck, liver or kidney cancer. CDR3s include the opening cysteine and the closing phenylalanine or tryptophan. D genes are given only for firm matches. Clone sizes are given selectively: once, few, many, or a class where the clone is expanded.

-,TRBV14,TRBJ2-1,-,TGTGCCAGCAGCCAAGATTGGGCACTCTCCTACAATGAGCAGTTCTTC,CASSQDWALSYNEQFF
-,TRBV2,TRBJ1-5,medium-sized,TGTGCCAGCAGTGAATGGCAGGCAGGGGAGCCCCAGCATTTT,CASSEWQAGEPQHF
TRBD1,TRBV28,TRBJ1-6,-,TGTGCCAGCAGGTCAGGGGGCTCCTATAATTCACCCCTCCACTTT,CASRSGGSYNSPLHF
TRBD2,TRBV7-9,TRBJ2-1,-,TGTGCCAGCAGCTCTCCAAGAGGTCGGAGCGGGATTAACAATGAGCAGTTCTTC,CASSSPRGRSGINNEQFF
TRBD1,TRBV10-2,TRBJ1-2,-,TGCGCCAGCAGTGAACAGGGGGCCTATGGCTACACCTTC,CASSEQGAYGYTF
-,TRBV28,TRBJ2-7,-,TGTGCCAGCAGGGAACAGGGGGAGGGGTACGAGCAGTACTTC,CASREQGEGYEQYF
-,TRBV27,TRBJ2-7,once,TGTGCCAGCAGTCCCTGGGACGGCTCCTACGAGCAGTACTTC,CASSPWDGSYEQYF
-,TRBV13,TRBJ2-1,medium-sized,TGTGCCAGCAGCGTAAGTAGCTCCTACAATGAGCAGTTCTTC,CASSVSSSYNEQFF
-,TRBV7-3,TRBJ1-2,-,TGTGCCAGCAGCTTAGCGATCGGTTATGGCTACACCTTC,CASSLAIGYGYTF
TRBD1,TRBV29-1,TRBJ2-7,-,TGCAGCGTAGGGACAGGCTACTCCTACGAGCAGTACTTC,CSVGTGYSYEQYF
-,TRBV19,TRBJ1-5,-,TGTGCCAGTAGTATAGCCTGGCCAGCTAGCAATCAGCCCCAGCATTTT,CASSIAWPASNQPQHF
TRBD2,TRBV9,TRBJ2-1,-,TGTGCCAGCAGCGTAGTGCCGGGAGGGCCTATGGATGAGCAGTTCTTC,CASSVVPGGPMDEQFF
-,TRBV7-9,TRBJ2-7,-,TGTGCCAGCAGCCCTCCGTCCGTTACAGGGCTTTACGAGCAGTACTTC,CASSPPSVTGLYEQYF
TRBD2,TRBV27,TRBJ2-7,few,TGTGCCAGCAGTTTGGCGGGAGGGGCCTACGAGCAGTACTTC,CASSLAGGAYEQYF
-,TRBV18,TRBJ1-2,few,TGTGCCAGCTCCCCCTCGGCGACCACCAACTATGGCTACACCTTC,CASSPSATTNYGYTF
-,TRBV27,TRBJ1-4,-,TGTGCCAACAGTTTATTTGGGGAGCAGGCAACTAATGAAAAACTGTTTTTT,CANSLFGEQATNEKLFF
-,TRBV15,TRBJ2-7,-,TGTGCCACCAGCAGGACAGAGCTCTACGAGCAGTACTTC,CATSRTELYEQYF
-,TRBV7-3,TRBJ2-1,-,TGTGCCAGCAGCTTAACTCAATCGTGGCGGAATGAGCAGTTCTTC,CASSLTQSWRNEQFF